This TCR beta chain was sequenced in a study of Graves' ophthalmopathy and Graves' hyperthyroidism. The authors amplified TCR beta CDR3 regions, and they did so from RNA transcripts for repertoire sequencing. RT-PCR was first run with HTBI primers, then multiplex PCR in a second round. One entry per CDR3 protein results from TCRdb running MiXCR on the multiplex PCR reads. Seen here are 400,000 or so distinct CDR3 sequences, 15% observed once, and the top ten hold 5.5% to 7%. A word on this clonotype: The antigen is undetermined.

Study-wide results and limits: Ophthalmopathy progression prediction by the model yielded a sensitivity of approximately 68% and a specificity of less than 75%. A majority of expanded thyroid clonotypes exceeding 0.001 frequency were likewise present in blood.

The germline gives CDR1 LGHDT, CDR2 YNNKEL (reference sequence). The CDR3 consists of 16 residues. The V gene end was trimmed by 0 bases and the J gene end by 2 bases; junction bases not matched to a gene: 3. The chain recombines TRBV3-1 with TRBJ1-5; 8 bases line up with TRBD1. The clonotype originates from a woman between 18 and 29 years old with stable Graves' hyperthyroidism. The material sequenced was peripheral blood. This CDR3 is CASSQDVQGGNQPQHF. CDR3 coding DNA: TGTGCCAGCAGCCAAGATGTACAGGGGGGCAATCAGCCCCAGCATTTT.